This entry lists 27 T cell receptor beta chains sequenced from one sample in a study of early T cells in non-severe SARS-CoV-2 infection. Each CDR3 protein gets one entry after TCRdb re-called the 5' RACE reads with MiXCR. The sample comprises around 77,000 distinct CDR3 sequences, 9.5% to 15% of which are singletons, and around 16% rests with the top ten. The sequenced sample was whole blood, obtained at baseline. These receptor sequences come from an adult who was a healthcare worker with PCR-confirmed SARS-CoV-2 infection or an uninfected control (not recorded which). The donor label of this sample is uncertain.

This clonotype was observed a few times. The chain carries TRBV2 and TRBJ1-2; 8 bases align to TRBD1. V was clipped by 8 bases and J by 4 bases; unmatched bases: 12. Germline loops: CDR1 SNHLY, CDR2 FYNNEI. This CDR3 contains 15 residues. The chain's CDR3 is CASLRAGGARYGYTF. The CDR3 DNA reads as TGTGCCAGCCTCCGGGCAGGGGGCGCACGCTATGGCTACACCTTC.

A few counts support this clonotype. This chain joins TRBV2 and TRBJ2-7; tentative D call: TRBD2 (6 bases). The CDR3 loop spans 12 amino acids. Between the trimmed V and J ends, which lost 7 bases and 0 bases, there was a span of 7 bases. The germline CDR1 and CDR2 sequences are SNHLY and FYNNEI. DNA for the CDR3: TGTGCCAGCAAGCGGGTCTCCTACGAGCAGTACTTC. It is translated as CASKRVSYEQYF.

This clonotype was seen ten or more times. The chain recombines TRBV6-2 or TRBV6-3 with TRBJ1-6, with D possibly being TRBD1 (5 bases). The CDR3 totals 15 residues. Trimming took 8 bases from V and 5 from J, leaving 16 bases between them. Germline V lookup: CDR1 MNHEY, CDR2 SVGEGT. CDR3 coding DNA: TGTGCCAGCCTAGGACACGGACGGAATAATTCACCCCTCCACTTT. It codes for CASLGHGRNNSPLHF.

The genes are TRBV28 and TRBJ2-7; D is uncertain. The CDR3 extends over 12 amino acids. Germline loops: CDR1 MDHEN, CDR2 SYDVKM. V dropped 4 bases and J dropped 3 bases, with 7 bases sitting between them. CDR3 bases: TGTGCCAGCAGTTCGAATTACTACGAGCAGTACTTC. Amino acids: CASSSNYYEQYF.

This clonotype has a handful of counts. The V gene is TRBV5-1, the J gene TRBJ2-1, with D possibly matching TRBD1 (6 bases). The CDR3 is 16 amino acids. Germline loops: CDR1 SGHRS, CDR2 YFSETQ. Trimming stripped 4 bases from V and 1 base from J, with 15 bases between. Here the CDR3 reads CASSTSGTTSYNEQFF. The CDR3 region has the DNA TGCGCCAGCAGCACATCCGGGACAACATCCTACAATGAGCAGTTCTTC.

This clonotype was counted a few times. The chain recombines TRBV2 with TRBJ2-6; D is unresolved. V was pared by 5 bases and J by 5 bases, with 10 bases between. Germline V lookup: CDR1 SNHLY, CDR2 FYNNEI. The CDR3 is 14 residues long. This chain's CDR3 is CASSQQGRANVLTF. The CDR3 nucleotides are TGTGCCAGCAGTCAACAAGGAAGGGCCAACGTCCTGACTTTC. Based on the CDR3 plus reference TRBV2 and TRBJ2-6, the full variable domain is EPEVTQTPSHQVTQMGQEVILRCVPISNHLYFYWYRQILGQKVEFLVSFYNNEISEKSEIFDDQFSVERPDGSNFTLKIRSTKLEDSAMYFCASSQQGRANVLTFGAGSRLTVL.

This clonotype has a count of ten or more. The genes are TRBV3-1 and TRBJ1-1; unclear D gene. The germline CDR1 and CDR2 sequences are LGHDT and YNNKEL (reference sequence). The CDR3 runs 12 residues. Trimming left V 0 bases short and J 5 bases short, with 4 bases between. The CDR3 is CASSQDGTEAFF. The DNA for the CDR3 is TGTGCCAGCAGCCAAGATGGGACTGAAGCTTTCTTT.

The chain employs TRBV11-2 and TRBJ2-7, with 11 positions matching TRBD1. CDR1 and CDR2 from the germline V gene are SGHAT and FQNNGV. V was clipped by 8 bases and J by 3 bases; unmatched bases: 6. There are 14 residues in the CDR3. CDR3 residues: CASCDGTGGYEQYF. CDR3 coding DNA: TGTGCCAGCTGCGACGGGACAGGGGGCTACGAGCAGTACTTC.

The V gene is TRBV12-3 or TRBV12-4, the J gene TRBJ2-1; D gene uncertain. Trimming left V 2 bases short and J 2 bases short, with 13 bases between. The CDR3 covers 16 residues. The CDR3 here is CASSLSGLVTYNEQFF. As DNA, the CDR3 is TGTGCCAGCAGTTTATCCGGTCTAGTTACCTACAATGAGCAGTTCTTC.

This clonotype came up a few times. This chain links TRBV20-1 with TRBJ1-2; D is unresolved. CDR3 size: 14 residues. Trimming took off 1 base at V and 4 bases at J, with 13 bases between the two ends. Germline lookup yields CDR1 DFQATT and CDR2 SNEGSKA (reference sequence). DNA of the CDR3: TGCAGTGCTAGAGCCCCCTTCTCCCCCTATGGCTACACCTTC. Translated: CSARAPFSPYGYTF.

This clonotype was counted a few times. V usage is TRBV7-9 and J usage is TRBJ1-3; D is uncertain. The germline CDR1 and CDR2 sequences are SEHNR and FQNEAQ (reference sequence). The length of the CDR3 is 15 residues. Trimming took 4 bases from V and 4 from J, leaving 14 bases between them. The CDR3 spells CASSSVGPTGNTIYF. The CDR3 coding sequence is TGTGCCAGCAGCTCGGTCGGACCCACGGGAAACACCATATATTTT.

This clonotype was counted at least ten times. This chain links TRBV7-2 with TRBJ1-4; maybe TRBD1 (6 bases). Germline CDR1 reads SGHTA; CDR2 reads FQGNSA. V was cut by 5 bases and J by 8 bases, with 9 bases left in between. The CDR3 is made up of 12 amino acids. The CDR3 nucleotides read TGTGCCAGCAGCCCCCAGGGGGAAAAACTGTTTTTT. Translating gives CASSPQGEKLFF.

This chain uses TRBV29-1 with TRBJ1-2; D perhaps matches TRBD1 (5 bases). The germline CDR1 and CDR2 sequences are SQVTM and ANQGSEA. The CDR3 has 13 residues. V dropped 2 bases and J dropped 4 bases, with 11 bases sitting between them. CDR3 DNA: TGCAGCGTTGAAAATCAGGGCTCCTATGGCTACACCTTC. It encodes CSVENQGSYGYTF. Drawing the rest from reference TRBV29-1 and TRBJ1-2, the complete variable domain is SAVISQKPSRDICQRGTSLTIQCQVDSQVTMMFWYRQQPGQSLTLIATANQGSEATYESGFVIDKFPISRPNLTFSTLTVSNMSPEDSSIYLCSVENQGSYGYTFGSGTRLTVV.

The CDR3 loop is CSARQGQGVTDTQYF. In DNA, the CDR3 is TGCAGTGCTAGGCAGGGACAGGGTGTCACAGATACGCAGTATTTT. This sequence joins TRBV20-1 and TRBJ2-3; 9 positions match TRBD1. Germline V lookup: CDR1 DFQATT, CDR2 SNEGSKA (reference sequence). This CDR3 has 15 residues. V trimming: 3 bases; J trimming: 2 bases; junction bases outside the gene matches: 6.

This chain links TRBV27 with TRBJ1-2; maybe TRBD1 (6 bases). This CDR3 comprises 15 residues. V lost 7 bases and J lost 4, with 19 bases in between. From germline, CDR1 is MNHEY and CDR2 SMNVEV (reference sequence). The DNA for the CDR3 is TGTGCCAGCAAGAGACAGGCGTTACCTGGCTATGGCTACACCTTC. Amino acid sequence: CASKRQALPGYGYTF.

A few counts support this clonotype. This chain joins TRBV5-1 and TRBJ1-3; maybe TRBD1 (6 bases). Germline-derived CDR1 and CDR2 are SGHRS and YFSETQ. The CDR3 length is 14 residues. V was shortened by 0 bases and J by 7 bases, with 11 bases between the two germline ends. The CDR3 bases are TGCGCCAGCAGCTTGGCCACAGGGCTGAACACCATATATTTT. Translation: CASSLATGLNTIYF.

The sample holds many counts of this clonotype. J is TRBJ2-5 and V is TRBV13, with TRBD1 matching 9 bases. Trimming took 3 bases from V and 1 from J; bases not matched to a gene: 6. Germline V gene data show CDR1 as PRHDT and CDR2 as FYEKMQ (reference sequence). This CDR3 is 16 amino acids long. As DNA, the CDR3 is TGTGCCAGCAGCTTTCGCCTGACAGGGGGCCAAGAGACCCAGTACTTC. Protein sequence: CASSFRLTGGQETQYF.

V and J are TRBV12-3 or TRBV12-4 and TRBJ2-5; 8 bases are shared with TRBD1. This CDR3 contains 15 residues. J gave up 2 bases and V 4 bases, and 6 bases lay outside the gene matches. The CDR3 spells CASSSGGSGQETQYF. DNA for the CDR3: TGTGCCAGCAGTTCAGGGGGCTCTGGGCAAGAGACCCAGTACTTC.

The chain carries TRBV12-3 or TRBV12-4 and TRBJ2-1, with D perhaps matching TRBD2 (6 bases). V lost 3 bases to trimming and J lost 6 bases, with 15 bases between them. The CDR3 totals 15 residues. The CDR3 protein is CASSFAGILINEQFF. The CDR3 DNA reads TGTGCCAGCAGTTTCGCGGGGATTTTGATCAATGAGCAGTTCTTC.

This sequence joins TRBV6-2 or TRBV6-3 and TRBJ2-3; D might be TRBD2 (6 bases). CDR1 and CDR2 from the germline V gene are MNHEY and SVGEGT. This CDR3 contains 15 residues. Deletions cut 5 bases from V and 4 bases from J, with 16 bases between. CDR3 bases: TGTGCCAGCAGTCTCCTCTGGCGGGGCCCAGATACGCAGTATTTT. Translating it yields CASSLLWRGPDTQYF.

This clonotype was seen repeatedly, ten times or more. The chain couples TRBV5-6 to TRBJ1-1; D gene unclear. The CDR3 consists of 13 residues. V was clipped by 4 bases and J by 2 bases, with 9 bases between them. Germline V gives CDR1 SGHDT, CDR2 YYEEEE. Written as DNA, the CDR3 is TGTGCCAGCAGCCTGGTCCCCAACACTGAAGCTTTCTTT. Its protein is CASSLVPNTEAFF.

The chain combines TRBV18 with TRBJ2-1; 9 bases agree with TRBD2. Germline-derived CDR1 and CDR2 are KGHSH and LQKENI. Trimming removed 2 bases from V and 6 bases from J; junction bases left unmatched: 8. This CDR3 contains 16 residues. The CDR3 sequence is CASSPSVSGGRNEQFF. The DNA for the CDR3 is TGTGCCAGCTCACCAAGTGTAAGCGGGGGGCGCAATGAGCAGTTCTTC.

The chain carries TRBV27 and TRBJ2-5; either TRBD1 or TRBD2 may fit D (5 bases each). V lost 8 bases and J lost 5, with 21 bases in between. The germline V gene has CDR1 MNHEY and CDR2 SMNVEV (reference sequence). CDR3 length equals 15 residues. CDR3 sequence (DNA): TGTGCCAGCCGCCAATTGTCGGGGCGGAAGGAGACCCAGTACTTC. Protein: CASRQLSGRKETQYF.

This clonotype was detected ten times or more. The chain recombines TRBV12-3 or TRBV12-4 with TRBJ1-6, with D possibly TRBD1 on 5 matching bases. The V and J ends lost 8 bases and 9 bases respectively, with 14 bases between them. The CDR3 sequence is 13 residues long. For the CDR3, the DNA is TGTGCCAGCCAGGGAGAGATTGGTTCACCCCTCCACTTT. Encoded protein: CASQGEIGSPLHF.

CDR3 residues: CASSFYPRDSKETQYF. CDR3 DNA sequence: TGTGCCAGCAGTTTCTACCCCCGGGACAGCAAAGAGACCCAGTACTTC. The chain recombines TRBV27 with TRBJ2-5, with 7 bases matching TRBD1. Losses at the gene ends were 3 bases for V and 3 bases for J; bases not matched to a gene: 10. This CDR3 comprises 16 residues. CDR1 MNHEY and CDR2 SMNVEV come from the germline V gene (reference sequence).

The chain joins TRBV7-7 to TRBJ2-3; TRBD1 aligns across 7 bases. The V gene's germline CDR1 is SSHAT and CDR2 FNYEAQ (reference sequence). V shed 3 bases and J 8 bases; nucleotides not matched to a gene: 8. The CDR3 is 14 residues long. CDR3 amino acids: CASSFQGPGGTQYF. The CDR3 DNA follows: TGTGCCAGCAGCTTCCAGGGGCCAGGGGGTACGCAGTATTTT.

This chain uses TRBV7-6 with TRBJ2-1, with a tentative D call TRBD2 (5 bases). Germline lookup yields CDR1 SGHVS and CDR2 FNYEAQ. CDR3 length: 15 amino acids. The germline V and J ends were trimmed by 4 bases and 0 bases, with 10 bases remaining between them. The CDR3 DNA reads TGTGCCAGCAGCTCCACCGGGGACTCCTACAATGAGCAGTTCTTC. It encodes CASSSTGDSYNEQFF. Based on the CDR3 plus reference TRBV7-6 and TRBJ2-1, the full variable domain is GAGVSQSPRYKVTKRGQDVALRCDPISGHVSLYWYRQALGQGPEFLTYFNYEAQQDKSGLPNDRFSAERPEGSISTLTIQRTEQRDSAMYRCASSSTGDSYNEQFFGPGTRLTVL.